The clone carrying this T cell receptor beta chain was recorded many times. Its matching antigen is unknown. Unique molecular identifiers were incorporated during preparation of the TCRbeta library. TCRdb processed the PCR reads anew with MiXCR; each CDR3 protein has one entry. The sample contains about 510,000 distinct CDR3 sequences, 10% to 12% of which appear only once. The data are from a study of T-cell reconstitution after alpha-beta-depleted transplantation in children. General study results and limits: Fresh T-cell production supplied most of the T-cell counts and diversity seen one year after transplant. Expanded graft clones, several hundred of them, were reportedly the source of alpha-beta T cells about two months after transplant.

This TCR derives from a female patient aged 2 to 10 who had a stem cell transplant for aplastic anemia, so the T cells may come from the graft donor. This material consisted of PBMCs, mostly from graft donor cells, taken 180 days after TCRalphabeta/CD19-depleted stem cell transplant.

The chain's CDR3 is CASSLQGWKMTGELFF. The CDR3 DNA reads as TGTGCCAGCAGTTTACAGGGATGGAAGATGACCGGGGAGCTGTTTTTT. The V and J genes are TRBV12-3 or TRBV12-4 and TRBJ2-2; D is possibly TRBD1 (5 bases). Trimming left V 2 bases short and J 5 bases short, with 15 bases between. CDR3 length: 16 residues.